A single sample is the source of the 4 T cell receptor beta chains below, sequenced in a study of blood T cells in healthy people across ages. Next came a second PCR, run for roughly 6 to 11 cycles, which used a sample-barcoded 5' primer along with a J-beta primer mix. TCRdb passed the 5' RACE reads through MiXCR, listing each CDR3 protein once. The table lists roughly 1,800,000 distinct CDR3 sequences, approximately 50% of them singletons. The material sequenced was blood. Receptor source: a woman aged 35 to 49 in good health.

As for this clonotype: This may be a read error: a much more frequent sequence differs by one nucleotide. The chain links TRBV10-3 to TRBJ2-6, with a possible D match to TRBD1 (5 bases). The V and J ends lost 9 bases and 0 bases respectively, with 12 bases between them. The CDR3 totals 15 residues. The germline CDR1 and CDR2 sequences are ENHRY and SYGVKD. CDR3 protein: CAIQGRGSGANVLTF. In DNA, the CDR3 is TGTGCCATTCAGGGAAGGGGCTCTGGGGCCAACGTCCTGACTTTC.

This clonotype turned up a few times. J is TRBJ2-1 and V is TRBV7-2; no reliable D call. The germline V and J ends were trimmed by 3 bases and 9 bases, with 6 bases remaining between them. The V gene's germline CDR1 is SGHTA and CDR2 FQGNSA. The CDR3 is 11 residues long. The CDR3 loop reads CASSLLFEQFF. The CDR3 region has the DNA TGTGCCAGCAGCTTGCTCTTTGAGCAGTTCTTC. The whole variable domain, filled in from reference TRBV7-2 and TRBJ2-1, reads GAGVSQSPSNKVTEKGKDVELRCDPISGHTALYWYRQSLGQGLEFLIYFQGNSAPDKSGLPSDRFSAERTGGSVSTLTIQRTQQEDSAVYLCASSLLFEQFFGPGTRLTVL.

This clonotype turned up a few times. This chain joins TRBV20-1 and TRBJ2-7; 7 nucleotides line up with TRBD2. The CDR3 extends over 13 amino acids. The V gene's germline CDR1 is DFQATT and CDR2 SNEGSKA (reference sequence). After removal of 4 bases from V and 3 bases from J, the junction contained 6 bases not matched to a gene. CDR3: CSATDGGNYEQYF. Written as DNA, the CDR3 is TGCAGTGCTACTGACGGGGGGAACTACGAGCAGTACTTC.

This sequence joins TRBV7-2 and TRBJ1-2; D gene uncertain. The V and J ends lost 7 bases and 4 bases respectively, with 16 bases between them. This CDR3 has 14 residues. Germline assignment: CDR1 SGHTA and CDR2 FQGNSA. The CDR3 coding sequence is TGTGCCAGCACCCCTCAGGCCGCCCTCTATGGCTACACCTTC. Amino acid sequence: CASTPQAALYGYTF.